Listed here are 9 T cell receptor beta chains from one sample, sequenced in a study of post-analysis software for immune sequencing data. Antigens for these TCRs are unknown. Libraries were made from TCR beta cDNA, and they carried unique molecular identifiers. TCRdb re-called the PCR reads through MiXCR, storing one row per CDR3 protein. The sample records roughly 600,000 distinct CDR3 sequences, around 44% being singletons. Regarding the study as a whole: There were roughly 5 TRBV segments more frequent in patients than controls, and TRBV5-6, TRBV5-1 and TRBV20-1 were among them.

Sample: blood. The receptors were sampled from a girl between 5 and 17 years old with multiple sclerosis.

The chain has TRBV2 and TRBJ1-1; 8 nucleotides match TRBD1. Germline CDR1 is SNHLY and CDR2 is FYNNEI. The CDR3 is 14 residues long. The trim removed 7 bases at V and 3 bases at J, leaving 7 bases unmatched. The CDR3 DNA is TGTGCCAGCATTTGGACAGGGTGGGACACTGAAGCTTTCTTT. Translating it yields CASIWTGWDTEAFF.

The chain is built from TRBV28 and TRBJ2-1; D unresolved. The germline V and J ends were trimmed by 5 bases and 1 base, with 12 bases remaining between them. Germline values: CDR1 MDHEN, CDR2 SYDVKM. The CDR3 covers 15 residues. CDR3 residues: CASSPSTASYNEQFF. The CDR3 DNA follows: TGTGCCAGCAGTCCGTCGACCGCTTCCTACAATGAGCAGTTCTTC.

This clonotype came up once. The J gene is TRBJ2-5, the V gene TRBV30, with TRBD1 matching 12 bases. The last part of the DNA fits TRBJ2-7 better; the J call may be wrong. Looked up from germline, CDR1 is GTSNPN and CDR2 is SVGIG (reference sequence). CDR3 length: 16 residues. The CDR3 nucleotides read TGTGCCTGGAGTGAAGCTCTGGGACAGGGGGCGCGCGAGCAGTACTTC. Protein sequence: CAWSEALGQGAREQYF.

The sample holds a few counts of this clonotype. This chain joins TRBV12-3 or TRBV12-4 and TRBJ2-3; D perhaps matches TRBD2 (5 bases). The CDR3 length is 15 residues. Trimming shortened V by 3 bases and J by 5 bases, and 15 bases separated the two germline ends. The CDR3 loop is CASSFESRGLDTQYF. The CDR3 coding sequence is TGTGCCAGCAGTTTTGAGTCTCGAGGGTTAGATACGCAGTATTTT.

The chain uses TRBV29-1 and TRBJ2-5; D uncertain. The V end was cut by 4 bases, the J end by 0 bases, with 12 bases between. The CDR3 has 14 residues. Germline V gene sequence: CDR1 SQVTM, CDR2 ANQGSEA. The chain's CDR3 is CSVGRTPYQETQYF. The CDR3 coding sequence is TGCAGCGTTGGACGGACCCCGTACCAAGAGACCCAGTACTTC.

This clonotype was observed a few times. This chain connects TRBV7-9 to TRBJ2-1, with 10 bases aligning to TRBD2. Germline V gene data show CDR1 as SEHNR and CDR2 as FQNEAQ (reference sequence). V shed 5 bases, J shed 10 bases, and the junction held 11 bases outside the gene matches. The CDR3 spans 15 residues. CDR3 residues: CASSPYSGRRGEQFF. The CDR3 DNA sequence: TGTGCCAGCAGCCCTTATAGCGGGAGGAGAGGCGAGCAGTTCTTC.

The chain carries TRBV12-3 or TRBV12-4 and TRBJ2-1; 10 nucleotides match TRBD2. With 6 bases clipped from V and 2 bases from J, the junction kept 7 bases outside the gene matches. The CDR3 consists of 16 residues. The CDR3 reads CASRGGLAKPYNEQFF. In DNA form, the CDR3 reads TGTGCCAGCAGGGGGGGACTAGCGAAACCCTACAATGAGCAGTTCTTC.

The gene calls are TRBV12-3 or TRBV12-4 and TRBJ1-1; 7 bases fit TRBD1. The J segment lost 2 bases and the V segment lost 8 bases, leaving 8 bases of the junction unmatched. The CDR3 runs 14 residues. This CDR3 reads CASYKTGINTEAFF. As DNA, the CDR3 is TGTGCCAGCTATAAGACAGGGATTAACACTGAAGCTTTCTTT.

The chain couples TRBV20-1 to TRBJ1-5, with 9 bases fitting TRBD1. The germline V gene has CDR1 DFQATT and CDR2 SNEGSKA (reference sequence). The CDR3 totals 15 residues. The J segment lost 6 bases and the V segment lost 1 base, leaving 7 bases of the junction unmatched. CDR3 DNA: TGCAGTGCTAGAGGGGACAGGGAGGAAGGTCAGCCCCAGCATTTT. The encoded protein is CSARGDREEGQPQHF.